The sequence of this T cell receptor (beta chain) was determined in a study of blood T cell repertoires in COVID-19. The CDR3 covers 16 residues. Germline V gene sequence: CDR1 LNHDA, CDR2 SQIVND (reference sequence). Trimming removed 9 bases at V and 2 bases at J, with 23 bases between. Per the authors' pipeline: Amplification from reference gene primers served as the basis for estimated nucleated cell counts. Generated by immunoSEQ multiplex PCR, the TCRdb table keeps only in-frame clones and is missing some. Clone size and V and J calls were adopted from that table, with D and trimming inferred from the DNA. Of about 190,000 clones in the sample, over 75% were seen once.

The genes are TRBV19 and TRBJ2-7; tentative D call: TRBD2 (6 bases). The sample consisted of peripheral blood. This TCR was recovered from a woman aged 35 to 49 who had recovered from COVID-19. CDR3 amino acids: CASWGVTDSRTYEQYF. The CDR3 coding sequence is TGTGCCAGCTGGGGGGTAACCGACAGCCGAACCTACGAGCAGTACTTC.